This note documents a single T cell receptor (beta chain) sequence. These data come from a study of blood T cell repertoires in COVID-19. The CDR3 totals 16 residues. V shed 5 bases and J shed 0 bases, with 14 bases lying between them. Germline V CDR1 and CDR2: MDHEN, SYDVKM. Clones were sequenced by immunoSEQ multiplex PCR, and TCRdb holds only the in-frame ones, with some missing. The table has 200,000 or so clones, approximately 92% seen once; the top ten hold approximately 3.8%. The rearrangement joins TRBV28 to TRBJ2-1; D is perhaps TRBD2 (6 bases). This clonotype was sampled from a woman between 18 and 29 years old in a cohort exposed to, infected with or recovered from COVID-19 (not recorded which). Sequenced: PBMCs or T cells enriched from blood (not recorded which). CDR3 protein: CASSTPDGSSYNEQFF. The CDR3 DNA reads TGTGCCAGCAGTACTCCGGACGGGAGCTCCTACAATGAGCAGTTCTTC.